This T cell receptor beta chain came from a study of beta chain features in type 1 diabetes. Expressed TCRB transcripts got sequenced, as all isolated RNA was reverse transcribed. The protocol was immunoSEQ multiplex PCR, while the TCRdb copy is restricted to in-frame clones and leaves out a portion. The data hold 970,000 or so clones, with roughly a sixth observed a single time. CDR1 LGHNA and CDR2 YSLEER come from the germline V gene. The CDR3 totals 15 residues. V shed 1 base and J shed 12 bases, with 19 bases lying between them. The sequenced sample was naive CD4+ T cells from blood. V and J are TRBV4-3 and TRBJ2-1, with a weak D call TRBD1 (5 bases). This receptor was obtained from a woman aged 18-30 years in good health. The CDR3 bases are TGCGCCAGCAGCCAAGTAGGGGCCCCTTATGTTGGGCAGTTCTTC. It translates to CASSQVGAPYVGQFF.